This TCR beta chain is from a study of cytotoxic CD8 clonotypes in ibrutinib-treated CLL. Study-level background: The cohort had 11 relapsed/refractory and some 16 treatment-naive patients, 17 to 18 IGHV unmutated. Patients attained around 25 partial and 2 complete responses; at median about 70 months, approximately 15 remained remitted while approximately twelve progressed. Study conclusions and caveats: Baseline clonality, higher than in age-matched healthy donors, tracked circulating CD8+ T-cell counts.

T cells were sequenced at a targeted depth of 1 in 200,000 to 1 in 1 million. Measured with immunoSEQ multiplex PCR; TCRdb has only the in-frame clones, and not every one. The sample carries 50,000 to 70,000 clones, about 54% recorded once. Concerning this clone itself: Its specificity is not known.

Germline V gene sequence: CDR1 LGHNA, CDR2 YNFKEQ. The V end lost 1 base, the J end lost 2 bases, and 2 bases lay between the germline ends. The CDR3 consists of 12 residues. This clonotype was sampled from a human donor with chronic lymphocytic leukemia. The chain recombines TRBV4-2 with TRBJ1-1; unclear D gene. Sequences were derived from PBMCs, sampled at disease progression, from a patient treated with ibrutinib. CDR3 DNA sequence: TGTGCCAGCAGCCAAGGAAACACTGAAGCTTTCTTT. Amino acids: CASSQGNTEAFF.